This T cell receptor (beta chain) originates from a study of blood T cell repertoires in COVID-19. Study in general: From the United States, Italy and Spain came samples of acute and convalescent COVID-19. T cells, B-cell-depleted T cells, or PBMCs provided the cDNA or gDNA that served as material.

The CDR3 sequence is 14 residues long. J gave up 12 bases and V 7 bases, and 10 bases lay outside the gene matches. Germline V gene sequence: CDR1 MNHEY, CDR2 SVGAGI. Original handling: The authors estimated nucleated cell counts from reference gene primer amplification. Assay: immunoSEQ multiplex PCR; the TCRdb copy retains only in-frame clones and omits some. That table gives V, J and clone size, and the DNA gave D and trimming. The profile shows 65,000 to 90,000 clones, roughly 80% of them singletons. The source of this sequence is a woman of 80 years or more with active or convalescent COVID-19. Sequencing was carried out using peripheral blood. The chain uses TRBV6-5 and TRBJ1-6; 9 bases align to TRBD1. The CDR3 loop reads CASIPGQGRGPLHF. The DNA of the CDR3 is TGTGCCAGCATCCCGGGACAGGGACGGGGACCCCTCCACTTT.